A selection of T cell receptor beta chains follows, all from one sample in a study of beta chain features in type 1 diabetes. The repertoire was sequenced with immunoSEQ multiplex PCR; TCRdb's copy has only in-frame clones and lacks some. The sample lists about 650,000 clones; around 12% were seen once. The sequenced sample was naive CD4+ T cells from blood. Receptor source: a man younger than 40 with type 1 diabetes. Both conserved end residues are part of each CDR3. Each record gives: J gene, clone size, V gene, D gene, CDR3 protein, CDR3 DNA. D genes are given only for firm matches. Not all rows give a size; the values are once, few, many and, for expanded clones, a class.

>TRBJ1-2|-|TRBV2|-
CASSETGLPPTF
TGTGCCAGCAGTGAAACAGGGCTCCCCCCTACCTTC
>TRBJ1-2|few|TRBV7-9|TRBD1
CASSFTGEKGYTF
TGTGCCAGCAGCTTTACAGGGGAGAAGGGCTACACCTTC
>TRBJ2-1|few|TRBV5-6|TRBD2
CASSAQRLAVVNEQFF
TGTGCCAGCAGCGCACAAAGACTAGCGGTGGTCAATGAGCAGTTCTTC
>TRBJ1-4|-|TRBV6-6|-
CASSLTEVHEKLFF
TGTGCCAGCAGCCTGACGGAGGTCCATGAAAAACTGTTTTTT
>TRBJ1-2|-|TRBV18|TRBD1
CASSQRDSYGYTF
TGTGCCAGCTCACAAAGGGACAGCTATGGCTACACCTTC
>TRBJ2-5|few|TRBV20-1|-
CSAKSQETQYF
TGCAGTGCTAAGAGCCAAGAGACCCAGTACTTC
>TRBJ2-7|few|TRBV5-1|-
CASSLTSQLYEQYF
TGCGCCAGCAGCTTGACCAGTCAACTCTACGAGCAGTACTTC
>TRBJ1-4|-|TRBV14|-
CASRDGTNEKLFF
TGTGCCAGCAGGGACGGAACTAATGAAAAACTGTTTTTT
>TRBJ1-4|few|TRBV5-4|TRBD1
CASSLRTGTTNEKLFF
TGTGCCAGCAGCTTGCGGACAGGGACAACTAATGAAAAACTGTTTTTT
>TRBJ1-2|few|TRBV7-2|TRBD1
CASSSRTGNYGYTF
TGTGCCAGCAGCTCGCGGACAGGGAACTATGGCTACACCTTC
>TRBJ1-5|-|TRBV19|-
CASSMVSTDQPQHF
TGTGCCAGTAGTATGGTGTCAACGGATCAGCCCCAGCATTTT
>TRBJ2-3|few|TRBV7-9|-
CASSIVTGYTDTQYF
TGTGCCAGCAGCATTGTTACAGGGTACACAGATACGCAGTATTTT
>TRBJ1-1|many|TRBV14|-
CASTANMNTEAFF
TGTGCCAGCACCGCAAATATGAACACTGAAGCTTTCTTT
>TRBJ1-2|-|TRBV7-2|TRBD1
CASSPLGQGANYGYTF
TGTGCCAGCAGCCCCCTTGGGCAGGGGGCCAACTATGGCTACACCTTC
>TRBJ2-2|few|TRBV19|-
CASSVELFF
TGTGCCAGTAGTGTAGAGCTGTTTTTT
>TRBJ2-1|few|TRBV5-1|-
CASSFDGEHSYNEQFF
TGCGCCAGCAGCTTCGATGGGGAACACAGCTACAATGAGCAGTTCTTC
>TRBJ1-2|-|TRBV28|TRBD1
CASSLYTQGAGGYTF
TGTGCCAGCAGCCTTTATACCCAGGGGGCGGGCGGCTACACCTTC
>TRBJ2-5|-|TRBV7-2|-
CASSFRETQYF
TGTGCCAGCAGCTTTAGGGAGACCCAGTACTTC
>TRBJ2-5|-|TRBV11-2|-
CASSFGTPQETQYF
TGTGCCAGCAGTTTTGGGACACCTCAAGAGACCCAGTACTTC
>TRBJ1-2|few|TRBV15|-
CATSDQDYGYTF
TGTGCCACCAGCGACCAGGACTATGGCTACACCTTC
>TRBJ1-1|-|TRBV10-3|-
CAIKGRGANLTEAFF
TGTGCCATCAAAGGACGGGGGGCGAATCTCACTGAAGCTTTCTTT
>TRBJ1-2|few|TRBV25-1|-
CASSESLTGHYGYTF
TGTGCCAGCAGTGAATCTTTGACGGGACACTATGGCTACACCTTC
>TRBJ1-1|few|TRBV7-7|TRBD1
CASSRDRATEAFF
TGTGCTAGCAGCCGGGACAGGGCCACTGAAGCTTTCTTT
>TRBJ2-1|-|TRBV9|TRBD2
CASSISGGSPSYNEQFF
TGTGCCAGCAGCATTAGCGGGGGGTCCCCCTCCTACAATGAGCAGTTCTTC
>TRBJ1-6|few|TRBV7-9|-
CASSLHGRGNSPLHF
TGTGCCAGCAGCTTACACGGCAGGGGAAATTCACCCCTCCACTTT
>TRBJ2-7|few|TRBV20-1|-
CSARPRSEQYF
TGCAGTGCTAGACCCCGCAGCGAGCAGTACTTC
>TRBJ2-7|-|TRBV5-4|TRBD1
CASSGSDRGSYYEQYF
TGTGCCAGCAGCGGTTCCGACAGGGGGTCCTACTACGAGCAGTACTTC
>TRBJ2-5|few|TRBV29-1|TRBD1
CSVGQGREETQYF
TGCAGCGTTGGACAGGGAAGGGAAGAGACCCAGTACTTC
>TRBJ1-2|-|TRBV28|TRBD1
CAIMGQGASGYTF
TGTGCCATCATGGGACAGGGGGCATCTGGCTACACCTTC
>TRBJ1-1|few|TRBV19|-
CASSDRRLNTEAFF
TGTGCCAGTAGTGATAGACGTCTGAACACTGAAGCTTTCTTT
>TRBJ2-3|few|TRBV5-1|TRBD2
CASSWGAGGSTDTQYF
TGCGCCAGCAGCTGGGGAGCGGGGGGCAGCACAGATACGCAGTATTTT